The 12 T cell receptor beta chains below were found in one sample sequenced in a study of control samples from healthy donors and cancer patients (TCRdb year 2020). Preparation of the library involved the immunoSEQ multiplex PCR assay. The immuneACCESS repertoire file appears here via TCRdb, limited to in-frame rearrangements. These files lack a portion of the clones; in checked studies, under half of the deficit traces to unresolved V genes, and the cause of the others is not known. This sample is represented by approximately 160,000 clones; around 92% of them were singletons. The ten largest clonotypes hold 2% of the sample. Sequenced: blood. These TCRs come from a woman between 35 and 50 years old in good health.

The chain is built from TRBV28 and TRBJ2-7; D is perhaps TRBD1 (6 bases). Trimming cost V 5 bases and J 1 base, with 15 bases left between them. The germline CDR1 and CDR2 sequences are MDHEN and SYDVKM. This CDR3 contains 15 residues. This chain's CDR3 is CASSPSSTGSYEQYF. The CDR3 coding sequence is TGTGCCAGCAGTCCATCCTCAACAGGGTCCTACGAGCAGTACTTC.

The chain links TRBV14 to TRBJ2-1; D possibly uses TRBD1 or TRBD2 (5 bases each). CDR1 and CDR2 (germline): SGHDN, FVKESK. The CDR3 is 13 residues long. The V end was cut by 4 bases, the J end by 7 bases, with 11 bases between. The CDR3 sequence: CASSLGWGNEQFF. The CDR3 DNA reads TGTGCCAGCAGCCTAGGGTGGGGGAATGAGCAGTTCTTC.

The chain joins TRBV4-1 to TRBJ2-7, with D uncertain. This CDR3 region has 14 residues. The germline V and J ends were trimmed by 0 bases and 0 bases, with 6 bases remaining between them. Germline V gene data show CDR1 as MGHRA and CDR2 as YSYEKL. The CDR3 protein is CASSQEHGSYEQYF. CDR3 nucleotide sequence: TGCGCCAGCAGCCAAGAACATGGCTCCTACGAGCAGTACTTC.

The gene calls are TRBV9 and TRBJ1-2; TRBD1 might be the D (6 bases). CDR1 SGDLS and CDR2 YYNGEE come from the germline V gene. CDR3 size: 15 residues. V lost 0 bases, J lost 3 bases, and 12 bases lay in between. The DNA for the CDR3 is TGTGCCAGCAGCGTAGACTCCGCAGGGGACTATGGCTACACCTTC. It yields the protein CASSVDSAGDYGYTF.

V gene TRBV6-5 combines with J gene TRBJ1-2, with no clear D. The CDR3 consists of 14 residues. Trimming took off 2 bases at V and 6 bases at J, with 13 bases between the two ends. The V gene's germline CDR1 is MNHEY and CDR2 SVGAGI. The CDR3 loop reads CASSYGGLLDGYTF. The CDR3 DNA is TGTGCCAGCAGTTACGGTGGCCTTTTGGATGGCTACACCTTC.

The rearrangement uses TRBV29-1 and TRBJ1-1, with D tentatively TRBD1 (5 bases). The CDR3 is 11 residues long. Germline CDR1 is SQVTM and CDR2 is ANQGSEA. Trimming pared 4 bases from V and 7 bases from J, leaving 10 bases between. The CDR3 coding sequence is TGCAGCGTTGGGGGGGGAGGTGAAGCTTTCTTT. This codes for CSVGGGGEAFF.

This sequence joins TRBV7-3 and TRBJ2-1; 8 bases map to TRBD1. The CDR3 length is 16 residues. The J segment lost 10 bases and the V segment lost 3 bases, leaving 14 bases of the junction unmatched. Germline V gene lookup returns CDR1 SGHTA and CDR2 FQGTGA. The CDR3 is CASSFDFGTGQGEQFF. The CDR3 nucleotides are TGTGCCAGCAGCTTTGACTTTGGGACAGGTCAGGGAGAGCAGTTCTTC.

The rearrangement links TRBV6-4 to TRBJ1-4, with D possibly matching TRBD1 (5 bases). The V end was cut by 6 bases, the J end by 5 bases, with 16 bases between. Germline values: CDR1 MRHNA, CDR2 SNTAGT. The CDR3 runs to 15 residues. The CDR3 DNA sequence: TGTGCCAGCAGGAGAACCGGGACCCTCAATGAAAAACTGTTTTTT. It yields the protein CASRRTGTLNEKLFF.

The rearrangement links TRBV18 to TRBJ1-2; a weak D match, TRBD1 (5 bases). Germline CDR1 reads KGHSH; CDR2 reads LQKENI. The CDR3 loop spans 15 amino acids. Deletions cut 0 bases from V and 2 bases from J, with 10 bases between. In nucleotides, the CDR3 is TGTGCCAGCTCACCACCGTTCGGGGGGAACTATGGCTACACCTTC. Encoded protein: CASSPPFGGNYGYTF.

J is TRBJ1-5 and V is TRBV19; no clear D gene. The V gene's germline CDR1 is LNHDA and CDR2 SQIVND (reference sequence). V shed 6 bases and J shed 6 bases, with 9 bases lying between them. CDR3 size: 12 residues. CDR3 nucleotide sequence: TGTGCCAGTAGGCCCCCCAGTCAGCCCCAGCATTTT. Encoded protein: CASRPPSQPQHF.

The J gene is TRBJ2-2, the V gene TRBV3-1 (or the pseudogene TRBV3-2); no definite D call. This CDR3 comprises 14 residues. Germline-derived CDR1 and CDR2 are LGHDT and YNNKEL (reference sequence). Trimming pared 4 bases from V and 1 base from J, leaving 7 bases between. CDR3 residues: CASSLGQNTGELFF. As DNA, the CDR3 is TGTGCCAGCAGCCTCGGGCAGAACACCGGGGAGCTGTTTTTT.

The V and J genes are TRBV7-9 and TRBJ2-3, with D perhaps TRBD1 or TRBD2 (5 bases each). The CDR3 is 16 residues long. The germline V gene has CDR1 SEHNR and CDR2 FQNEAQ (reference sequence). Trimming stripped 5 bases from V and 0 bases from J, with 15 bases between. This chain's CDR3 is CASSPARGISTDTQYF. In DNA form, the CDR3 reads TGTGCCAGCAGCCCGGCCCGGGGCATAAGCACAGATACGCAGTATTTT. Drawing the rest from reference TRBV7-9 and TRBJ2-3, the complete variable domain is DTGVSQNPRHKITKRGQNVTFRCDPISEHNRLYWYRQTLGQGPEFLTYFQNEAQLEKSRLLSDRFSAERPKGSFSTLEIQRTEQGDSAMYLCASSPARGISTDTQYFGPGTRLTVL.